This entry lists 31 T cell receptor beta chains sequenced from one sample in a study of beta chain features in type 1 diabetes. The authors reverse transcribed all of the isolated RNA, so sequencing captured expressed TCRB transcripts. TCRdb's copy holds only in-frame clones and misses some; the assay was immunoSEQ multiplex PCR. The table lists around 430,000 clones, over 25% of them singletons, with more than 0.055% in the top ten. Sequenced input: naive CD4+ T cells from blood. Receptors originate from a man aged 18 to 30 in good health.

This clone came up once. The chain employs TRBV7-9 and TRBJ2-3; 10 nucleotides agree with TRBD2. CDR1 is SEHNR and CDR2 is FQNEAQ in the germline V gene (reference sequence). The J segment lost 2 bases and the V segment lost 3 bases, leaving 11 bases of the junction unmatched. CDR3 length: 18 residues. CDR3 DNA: TGTGCCAGCAGCTTTAGGGCTAGCGGGGGCCTGCCCACAGATACGCAGTATTTT. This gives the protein CASSFRASGGLPTDTQYF.

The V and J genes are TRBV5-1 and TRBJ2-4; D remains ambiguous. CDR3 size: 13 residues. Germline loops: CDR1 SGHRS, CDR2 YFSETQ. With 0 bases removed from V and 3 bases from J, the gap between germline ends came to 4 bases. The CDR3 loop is CASSLEVKNIQYF. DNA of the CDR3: TGCGCCAGCAGCTTGGAGGTCAAAAACATTCAGTACTTC.

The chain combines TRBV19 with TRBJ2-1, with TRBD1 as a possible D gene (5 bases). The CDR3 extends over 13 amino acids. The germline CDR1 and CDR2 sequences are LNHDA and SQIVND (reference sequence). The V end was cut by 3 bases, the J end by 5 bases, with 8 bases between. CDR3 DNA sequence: TGTGCCAGTAGTATCGGCAGGGACAATGAGCAGTTCTTC. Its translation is CASSIGRDNEQFF.

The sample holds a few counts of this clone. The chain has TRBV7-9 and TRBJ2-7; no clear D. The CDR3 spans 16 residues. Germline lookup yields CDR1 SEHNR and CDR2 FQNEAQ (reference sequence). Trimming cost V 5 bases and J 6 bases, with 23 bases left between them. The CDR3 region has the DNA TGTGCCAGCAGCCCCACGTTTTTCGAGACGGGCGGCGAGCAGTACTTC. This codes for CASSPTFFETGGEQYF.

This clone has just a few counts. The CDR3 loop reads CASSSAGWPSYNEQFF. As DNA, the CDR3 is TGTGCCAGCAGCTCCGCAGGGTGGCCCTCCTACAATGAGCAGTTCTTC. The chain has TRBV7-9 and TRBJ2-1, with a weak D call TRBD1 (5 bases). The CDR3 is made up of 16 amino acids. Trimming left V 4 bases short and J 0 bases short, with 13 bases between. Germline-derived CDR1 and CDR2 are SEHNR and FQNEAQ (reference sequence).

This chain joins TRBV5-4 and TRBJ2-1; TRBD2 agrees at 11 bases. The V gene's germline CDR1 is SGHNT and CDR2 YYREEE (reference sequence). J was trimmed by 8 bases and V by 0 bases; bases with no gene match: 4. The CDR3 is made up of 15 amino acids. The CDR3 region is CASSLVALAGDEQFF. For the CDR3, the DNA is TGTGCCAGCAGCTTGGTTGCACTAGCGGGAGATGAGCAGTTCTTC.

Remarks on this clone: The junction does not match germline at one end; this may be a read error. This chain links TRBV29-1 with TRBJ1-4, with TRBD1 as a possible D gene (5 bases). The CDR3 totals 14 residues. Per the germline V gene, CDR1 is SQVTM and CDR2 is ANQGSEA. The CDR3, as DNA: TGCAGCGCTGAACGAATTGCAGGGAGTGAAAAACTGTTTTTT. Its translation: CSAERIAGSEKLFF.

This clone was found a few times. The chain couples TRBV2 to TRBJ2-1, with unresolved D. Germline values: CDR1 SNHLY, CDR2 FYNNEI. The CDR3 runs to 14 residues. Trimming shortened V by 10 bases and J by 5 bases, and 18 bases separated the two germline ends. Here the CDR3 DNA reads TGTGCCACCAAGGAAAGAGAAGGCAACAATGAGCAGTTCTTC. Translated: CATKEREGNNEQFF.

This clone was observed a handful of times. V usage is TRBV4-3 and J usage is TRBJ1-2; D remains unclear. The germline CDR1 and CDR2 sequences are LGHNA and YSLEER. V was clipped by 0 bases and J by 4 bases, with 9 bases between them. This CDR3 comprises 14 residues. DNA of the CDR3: TGCGCCAGCAGCCAAGATTCCGTTCCCTATGGCTACACCTTC. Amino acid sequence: CASSQDSVPYGYTF.

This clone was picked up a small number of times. The CDR3: CASSLAGTNDEQFF. The CDR3 nucleotides read TGCGCCAGCAGCTTGGCCGGAACGAACGATGAGCAGTTCTTC. V and J are TRBV5-1 and TRBJ2-1; D remains unclear. Trimming shortened V by 0 bases and J by 8 bases, and 12 bases separated the two germline ends. Germline CDR1 reads SGHRS; CDR2 reads YFSETQ. The CDR3 spans 14 residues.

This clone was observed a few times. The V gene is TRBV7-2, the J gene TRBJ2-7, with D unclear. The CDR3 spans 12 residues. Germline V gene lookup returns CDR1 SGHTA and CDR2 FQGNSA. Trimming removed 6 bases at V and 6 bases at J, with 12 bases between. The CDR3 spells CASSFPGREQYF. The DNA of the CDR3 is TGTGCCAGCAGTTTTCCCGGTCGCGAGCAGTACTTC.

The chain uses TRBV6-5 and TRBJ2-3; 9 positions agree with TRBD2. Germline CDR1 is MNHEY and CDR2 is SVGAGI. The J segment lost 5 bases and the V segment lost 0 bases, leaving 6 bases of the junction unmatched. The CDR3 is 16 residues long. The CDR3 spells CASSYSNSGRLDTQYF. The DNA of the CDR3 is TGTGCCAGCAGTTACTCGAATAGCGGGAGACTAGATACGCAGTATTTT.

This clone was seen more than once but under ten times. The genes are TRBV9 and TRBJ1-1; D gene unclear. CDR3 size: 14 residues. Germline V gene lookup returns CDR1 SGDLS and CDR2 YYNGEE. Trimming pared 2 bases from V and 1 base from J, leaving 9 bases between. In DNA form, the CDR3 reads TGTGCCAGCAGCGTCGACACGTGGAACACTGAAGCTTTCTTT. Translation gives CASSVDTWNTEAFF.

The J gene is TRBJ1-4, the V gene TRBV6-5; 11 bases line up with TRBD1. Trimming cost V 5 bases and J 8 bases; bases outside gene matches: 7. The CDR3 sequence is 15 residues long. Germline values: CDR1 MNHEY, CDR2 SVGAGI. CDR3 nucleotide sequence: TGTGCCAGCAGTACATCCGGACAGGGGGCCGAAAAACTGTTTTTT. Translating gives CASSTSGQGAEKLFF.

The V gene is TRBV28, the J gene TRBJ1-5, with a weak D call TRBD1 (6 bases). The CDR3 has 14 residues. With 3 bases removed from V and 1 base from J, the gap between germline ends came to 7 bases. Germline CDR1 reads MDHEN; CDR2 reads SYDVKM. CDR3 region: CASSFRGSNQPQHF. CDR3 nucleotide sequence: TGTGCCAGCAGTTTTAGGGGGAGCAATCAGCCCCAGCATTTT.

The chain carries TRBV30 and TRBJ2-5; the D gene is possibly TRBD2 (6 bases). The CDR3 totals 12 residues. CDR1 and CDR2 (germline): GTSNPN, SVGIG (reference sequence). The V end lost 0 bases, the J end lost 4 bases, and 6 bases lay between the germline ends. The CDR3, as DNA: TGTGCCTGGAGTGTAGCGGGAGAGACCCAGTACTTC. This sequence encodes CAWSVAGETQYF.

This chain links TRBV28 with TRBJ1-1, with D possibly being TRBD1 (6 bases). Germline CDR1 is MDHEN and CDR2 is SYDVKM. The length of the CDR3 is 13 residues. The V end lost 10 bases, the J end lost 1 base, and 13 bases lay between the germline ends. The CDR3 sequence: CATPGAGNTEAFF. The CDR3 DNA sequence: TGTGCCACCCCAGGGGCCGGGAACACTGAAGCTTTCTTT.

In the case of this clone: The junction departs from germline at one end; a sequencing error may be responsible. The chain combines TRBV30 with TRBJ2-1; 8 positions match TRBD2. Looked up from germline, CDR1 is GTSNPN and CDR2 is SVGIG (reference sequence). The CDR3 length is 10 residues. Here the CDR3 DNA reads TGTGCCTGGTCAGCGGGAGAGAGACTCTTC. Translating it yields CAWSAGERLF.

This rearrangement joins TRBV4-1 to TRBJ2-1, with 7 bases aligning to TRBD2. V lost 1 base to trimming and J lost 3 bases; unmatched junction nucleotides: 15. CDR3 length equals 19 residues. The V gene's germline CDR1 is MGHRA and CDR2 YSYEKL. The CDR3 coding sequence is TGCGCCAGCAGCCAAGGACTTATTCGCGGGAGTCCGATCTACAATGAGCAGTTCTTC. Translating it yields CASSQGLIRGSPIYNEQFF.

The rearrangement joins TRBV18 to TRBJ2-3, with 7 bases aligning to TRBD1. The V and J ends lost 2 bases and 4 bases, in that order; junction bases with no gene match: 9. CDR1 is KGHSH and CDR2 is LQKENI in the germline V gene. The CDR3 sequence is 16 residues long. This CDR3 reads CASSPRAATGSDTQYF. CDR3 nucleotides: TGTGCCAGCTCACCAAGAGCCGCGACAGGGTCAGATACGCAGTATTTT.

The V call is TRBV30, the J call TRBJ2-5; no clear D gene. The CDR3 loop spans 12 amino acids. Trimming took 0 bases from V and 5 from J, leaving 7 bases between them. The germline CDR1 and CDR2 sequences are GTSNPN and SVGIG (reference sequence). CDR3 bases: TGTGCCTGGAGTGTATCTCTGGAGACCCAGTACTTC. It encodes CAWSVSLETQYF.

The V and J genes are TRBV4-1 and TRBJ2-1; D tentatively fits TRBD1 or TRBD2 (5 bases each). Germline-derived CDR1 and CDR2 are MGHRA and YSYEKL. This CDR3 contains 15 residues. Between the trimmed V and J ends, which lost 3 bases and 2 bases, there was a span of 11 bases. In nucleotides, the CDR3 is TGCGCCAGCAGCCAGGGACCGCTTACCTACAATGAGCAGTTCTTC. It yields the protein CASSQGPLTYNEQFF.

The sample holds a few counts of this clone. This CDR3 is CASSLDTSGAYEQYF. The CDR3 bases are TGTGCCAGCAGCTTAGATACTAGCGGTGCCTACGAGCAGTACTTC. The genes are TRBV7-2 and TRBJ2-7, with 8 nucleotides matching TRBD2. Trimming at V came to 1 base and at J to 2 bases, leaving 4 bases not matched to a gene. Germline assignment: CDR1 SGHTA and CDR2 FQGNSA. This CDR3 has 15 amino acids. Together with reference TRBV7-2 and TRBJ2-7, the CDR3 gives the full variable domain: GAGVSQSPSNKVTEKGKDVELRCDPISGHTALYWYRQSLGQGLEFLIYFQGNSAPDKSGLPSDRFSAERTGGSVSTLTIQRTQQEDSAVYLCASSLDTSGAYEQYFGPGTRLTVT.

Written as DNA, the CDR3 is TGTGCCAGCACCGGGACTAGCGGGTCCTACGAGCAGTACTTC. Translation: CASTGTSGSYEQYF. The chain links TRBV7-2 to TRBJ2-7; 12 bases align to TRBD2. This CDR3 has 14 residues. V shed 7 bases and J 1 base; nucleotides not matched to a gene: 2. Germline V gives CDR1 SGHTA, CDR2 FQGNSA.

The CDR3, as DNA: TGTGCCAGCAGAACCTCCGCACTAGCGGGAGGAGGAGAGACCCAGTACTTC. Amino acids: CASRTSALAGGGETQYF. V and J are TRBV27 and TRBJ2-5; 12 nucleotides agree with TRBD2. The J segment lost 4 bases and the V segment lost 6 bases, leaving 12 bases of the junction unmatched. CDR3 length equals 17 residues. The germline V gene encodes CDR1 MNHEY and CDR2 SMNVEV (reference sequence).

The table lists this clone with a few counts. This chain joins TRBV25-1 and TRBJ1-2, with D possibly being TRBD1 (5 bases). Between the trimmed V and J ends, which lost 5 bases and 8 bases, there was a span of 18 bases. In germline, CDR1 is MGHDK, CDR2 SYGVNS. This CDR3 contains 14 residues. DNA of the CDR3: TGTGCCAGCAGTACGAGCACAGGAACTATGGGCTACACCTTC. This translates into CASSTSTGTMGYTF.

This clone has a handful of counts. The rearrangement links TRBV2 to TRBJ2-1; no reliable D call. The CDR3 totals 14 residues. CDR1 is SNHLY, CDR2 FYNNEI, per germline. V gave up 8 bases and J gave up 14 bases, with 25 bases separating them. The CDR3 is CASSAPRGSTTKFF. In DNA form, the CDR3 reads TGTGCCAGCTCAGCGCCTAGAGGAAGTACGACGAAGTTCTTC.

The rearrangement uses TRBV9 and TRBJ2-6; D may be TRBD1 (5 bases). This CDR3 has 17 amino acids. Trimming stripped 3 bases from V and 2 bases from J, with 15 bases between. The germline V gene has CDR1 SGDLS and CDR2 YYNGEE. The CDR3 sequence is CASSGNSGATGANVLTF. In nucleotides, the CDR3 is TGTGCCAGCAGCGGTAACTCTGGGGCTACTGGGGCCAACGTCCTGACTTTC.

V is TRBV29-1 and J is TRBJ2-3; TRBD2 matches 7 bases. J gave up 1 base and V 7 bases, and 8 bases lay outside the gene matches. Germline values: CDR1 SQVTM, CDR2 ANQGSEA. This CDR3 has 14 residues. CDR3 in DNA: TGCAGCGCTCGGGCGGGAGTTGGCACAGATACGCAGTATTTT. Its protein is CSARAGVGTDTQYF.

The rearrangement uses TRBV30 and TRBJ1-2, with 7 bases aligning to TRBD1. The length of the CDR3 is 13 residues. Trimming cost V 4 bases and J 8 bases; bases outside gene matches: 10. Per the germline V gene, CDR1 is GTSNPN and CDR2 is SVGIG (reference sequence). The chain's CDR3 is CAWTGGWLDGYTF. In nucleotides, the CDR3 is TGTGCCTGGACAGGGGGATGGCTGGACGGCTACACCTTC.

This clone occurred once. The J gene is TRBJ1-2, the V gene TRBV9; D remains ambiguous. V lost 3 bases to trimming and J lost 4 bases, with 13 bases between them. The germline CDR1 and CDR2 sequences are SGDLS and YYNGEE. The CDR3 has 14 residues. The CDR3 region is CASSGSQGSYGYTF. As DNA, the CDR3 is TGTGCCAGCAGCGGAAGCCAAGGTAGCTATGGCTACACCTTC.